This TCR beta chain emerged from a study of T cells after yellow fever vaccination. Whole-study results and caveats: It was the secondary response that reached its peak faster, day 5 versus 15, but it was weaker. Only a minor proportion of clonotypes was detected across both CD4 and CD8 compartments.

The table lists this clonotype with a few counts. Antigen unknown. Template-switching 5'RACE yielded the TCR cDNA; a universal primer site and UMIs were added in the process. TCRdb analysed the 5' RACE reads with MiXCR anew, one entry per CDR3 protein. The sample carries hundreds of thousands of distinct CDR3 sequences, around 8.1% recorded once. Trimming removed 1 base at V and 9 bases at J, with 34 bases between. Germline V gene data show CDR1 as SGHRS and CDR2 as YFSETQ. The CDR3 loop spans 20 amino acids. The starting material was PBMCs, obtained approximately 40 days after the first yellow fever vaccination. The receptor's source is a man between 18 and 29 years old who received the YFV17D yellow fever vaccine. The rearrangement links TRBV5-1 to TRBJ2-5; TRBD2 might be the D (6 bases). The CDR3 DNA reads as TGCGCCAGCAGCTTGCTGGGACTCCCCGGTGGTAGTAAATCGGGGAGTCCCCAGTACTTC. Protein: CASSLLGLPGGSKSGSPQYF.